This T cell receptor (beta chain) was sequenced during a study of T cell repertoires in cytomegalovirus infection. Whole-study context: As its CMV epitopes, the study selected recently identified HLA-C-restricted and well-studied HLA-B-restricted targets. An indication of both CMV infection and matching HLA type came from public TCR beta signatures.

The V and J ends lost 1 base and 3 bases respectively, with 8 bases between them. Germline V gene sequence: CDR1 LGHNT, CDR2 FRNRAP. CDR3 length: 14 residues. TCRdb reanalysed the reads using MiXCR and keeps one entry per CDR3 protein. Of about a million distinct CDR3 sequences listed, less than 40% are singletons. Study-wide results and caveats: The ex vivo response was dominated by HLA-C-restricted CMV-specific TCR beta clonotypes. The cumulative frequency of public TCR beta families identified carriers of CMV plus the relevant HLA.

This clonotype has more than one count but fewer than ten. Its matching antigen is unknown. This chain links TRBV12-5 with TRBJ2-3; D is undetermined. The source was cultured CD8+ T cells from PBMCs, collected from culture after CMV antigen stimulation. The TCR originated in a human donor in good health (CMV status not recorded). Some clones in this sample may be carry-over from other donors' samples. The CDR3 coding sequence is TGTGCTAGTGGTTTGGCGACCTTTACAGATACGCAGTATTTT. The encoded protein is CASGLATFTDTQYF.